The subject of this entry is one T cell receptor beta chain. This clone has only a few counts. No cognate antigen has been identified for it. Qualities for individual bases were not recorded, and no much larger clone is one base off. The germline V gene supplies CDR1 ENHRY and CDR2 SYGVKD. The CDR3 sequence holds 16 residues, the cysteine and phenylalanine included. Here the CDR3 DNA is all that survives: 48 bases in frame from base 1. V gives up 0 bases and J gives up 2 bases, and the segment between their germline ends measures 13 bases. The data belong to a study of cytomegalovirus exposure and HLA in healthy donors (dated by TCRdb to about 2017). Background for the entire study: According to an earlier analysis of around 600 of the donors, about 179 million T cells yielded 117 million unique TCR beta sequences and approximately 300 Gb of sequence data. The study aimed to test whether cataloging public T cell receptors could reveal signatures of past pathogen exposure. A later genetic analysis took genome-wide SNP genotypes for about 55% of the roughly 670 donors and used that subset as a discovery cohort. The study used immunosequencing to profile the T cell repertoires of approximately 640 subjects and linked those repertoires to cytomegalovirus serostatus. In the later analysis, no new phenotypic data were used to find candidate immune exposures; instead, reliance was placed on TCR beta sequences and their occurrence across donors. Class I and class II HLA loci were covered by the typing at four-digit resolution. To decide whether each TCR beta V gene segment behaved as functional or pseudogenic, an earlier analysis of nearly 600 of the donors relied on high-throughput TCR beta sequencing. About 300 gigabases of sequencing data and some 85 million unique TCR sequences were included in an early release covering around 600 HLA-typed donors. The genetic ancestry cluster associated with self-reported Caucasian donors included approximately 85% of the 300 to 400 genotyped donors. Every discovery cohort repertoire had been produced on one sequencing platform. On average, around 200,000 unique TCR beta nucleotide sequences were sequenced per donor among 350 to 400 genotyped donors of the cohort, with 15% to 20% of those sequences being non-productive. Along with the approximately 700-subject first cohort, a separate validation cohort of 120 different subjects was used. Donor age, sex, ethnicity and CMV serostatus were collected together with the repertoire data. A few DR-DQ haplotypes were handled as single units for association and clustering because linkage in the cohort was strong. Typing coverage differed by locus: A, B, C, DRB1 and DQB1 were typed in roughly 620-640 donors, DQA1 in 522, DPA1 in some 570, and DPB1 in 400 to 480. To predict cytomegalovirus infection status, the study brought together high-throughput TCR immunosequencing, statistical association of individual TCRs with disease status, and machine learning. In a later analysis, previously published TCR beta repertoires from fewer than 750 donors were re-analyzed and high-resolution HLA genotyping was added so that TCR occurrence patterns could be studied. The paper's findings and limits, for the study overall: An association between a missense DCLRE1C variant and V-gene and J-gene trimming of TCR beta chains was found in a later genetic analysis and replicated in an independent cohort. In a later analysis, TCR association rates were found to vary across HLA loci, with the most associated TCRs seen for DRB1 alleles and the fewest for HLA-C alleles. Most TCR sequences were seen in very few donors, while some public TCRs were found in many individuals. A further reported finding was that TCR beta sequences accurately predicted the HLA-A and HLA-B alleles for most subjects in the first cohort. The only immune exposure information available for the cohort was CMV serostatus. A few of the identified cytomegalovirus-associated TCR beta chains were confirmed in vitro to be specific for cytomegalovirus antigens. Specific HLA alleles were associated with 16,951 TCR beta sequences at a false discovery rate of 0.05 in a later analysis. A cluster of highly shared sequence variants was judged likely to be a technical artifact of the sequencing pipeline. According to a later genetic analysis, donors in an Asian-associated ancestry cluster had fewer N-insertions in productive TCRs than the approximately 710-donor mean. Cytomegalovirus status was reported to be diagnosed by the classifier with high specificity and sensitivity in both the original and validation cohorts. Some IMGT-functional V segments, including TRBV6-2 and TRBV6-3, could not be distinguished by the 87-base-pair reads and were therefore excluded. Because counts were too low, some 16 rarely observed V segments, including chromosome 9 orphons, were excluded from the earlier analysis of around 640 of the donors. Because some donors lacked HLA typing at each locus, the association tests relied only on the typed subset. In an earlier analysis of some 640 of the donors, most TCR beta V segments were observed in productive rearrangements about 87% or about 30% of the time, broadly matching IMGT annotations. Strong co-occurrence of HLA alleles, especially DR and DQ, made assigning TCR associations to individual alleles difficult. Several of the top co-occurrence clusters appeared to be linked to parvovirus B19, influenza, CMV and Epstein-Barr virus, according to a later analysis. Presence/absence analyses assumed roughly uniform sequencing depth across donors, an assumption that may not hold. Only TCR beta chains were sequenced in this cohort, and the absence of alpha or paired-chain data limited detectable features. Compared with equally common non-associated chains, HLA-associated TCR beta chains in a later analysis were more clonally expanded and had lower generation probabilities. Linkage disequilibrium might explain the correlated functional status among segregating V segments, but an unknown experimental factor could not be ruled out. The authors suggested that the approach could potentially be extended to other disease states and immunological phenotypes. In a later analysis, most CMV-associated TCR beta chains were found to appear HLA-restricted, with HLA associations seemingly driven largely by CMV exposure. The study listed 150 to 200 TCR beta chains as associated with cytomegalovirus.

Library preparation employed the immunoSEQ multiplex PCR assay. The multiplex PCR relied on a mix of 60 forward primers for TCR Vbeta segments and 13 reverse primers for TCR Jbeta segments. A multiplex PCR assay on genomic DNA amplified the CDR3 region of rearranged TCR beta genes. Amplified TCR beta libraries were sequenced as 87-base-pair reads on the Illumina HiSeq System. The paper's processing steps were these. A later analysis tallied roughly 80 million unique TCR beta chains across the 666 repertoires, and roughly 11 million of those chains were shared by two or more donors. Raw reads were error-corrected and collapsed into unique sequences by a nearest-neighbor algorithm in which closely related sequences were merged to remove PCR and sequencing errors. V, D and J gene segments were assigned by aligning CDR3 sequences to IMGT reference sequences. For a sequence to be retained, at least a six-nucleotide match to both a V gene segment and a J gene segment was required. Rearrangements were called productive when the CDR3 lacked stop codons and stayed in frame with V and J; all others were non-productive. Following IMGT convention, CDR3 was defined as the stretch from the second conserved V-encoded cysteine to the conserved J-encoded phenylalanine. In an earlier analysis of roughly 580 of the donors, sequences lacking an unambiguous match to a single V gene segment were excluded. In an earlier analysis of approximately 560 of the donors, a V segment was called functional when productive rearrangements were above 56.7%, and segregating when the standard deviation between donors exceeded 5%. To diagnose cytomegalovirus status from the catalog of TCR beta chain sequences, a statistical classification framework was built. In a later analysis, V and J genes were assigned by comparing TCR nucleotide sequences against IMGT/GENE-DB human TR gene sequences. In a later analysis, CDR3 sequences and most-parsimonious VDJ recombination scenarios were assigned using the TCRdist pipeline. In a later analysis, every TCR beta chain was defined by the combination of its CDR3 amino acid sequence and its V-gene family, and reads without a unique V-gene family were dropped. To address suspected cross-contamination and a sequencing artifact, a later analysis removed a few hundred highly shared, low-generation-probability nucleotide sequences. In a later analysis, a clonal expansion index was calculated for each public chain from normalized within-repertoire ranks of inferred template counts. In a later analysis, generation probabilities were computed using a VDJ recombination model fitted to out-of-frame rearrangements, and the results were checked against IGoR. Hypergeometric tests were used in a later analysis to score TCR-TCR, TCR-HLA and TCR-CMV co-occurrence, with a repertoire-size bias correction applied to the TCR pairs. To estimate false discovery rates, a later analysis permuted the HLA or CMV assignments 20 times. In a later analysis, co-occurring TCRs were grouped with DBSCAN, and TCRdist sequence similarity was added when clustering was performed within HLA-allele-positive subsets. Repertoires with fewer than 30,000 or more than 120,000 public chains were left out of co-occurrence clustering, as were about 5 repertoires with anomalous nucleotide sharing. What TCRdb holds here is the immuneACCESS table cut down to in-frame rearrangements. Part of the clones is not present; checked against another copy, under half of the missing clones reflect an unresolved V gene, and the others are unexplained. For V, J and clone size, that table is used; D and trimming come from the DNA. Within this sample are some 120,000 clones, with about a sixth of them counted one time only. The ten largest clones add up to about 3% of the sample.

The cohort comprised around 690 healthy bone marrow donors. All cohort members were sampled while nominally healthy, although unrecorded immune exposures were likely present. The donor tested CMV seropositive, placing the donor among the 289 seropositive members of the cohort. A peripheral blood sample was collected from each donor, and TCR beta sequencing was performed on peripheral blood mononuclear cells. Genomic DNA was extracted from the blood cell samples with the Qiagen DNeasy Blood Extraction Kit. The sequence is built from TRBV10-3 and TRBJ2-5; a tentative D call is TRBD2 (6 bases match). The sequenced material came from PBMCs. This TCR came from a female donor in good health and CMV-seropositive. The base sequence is TGTGCCATCAGTGAGTCGGGGAGGAGGGGTCAAGAGACCCAGTACTTC. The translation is CAISESGRRGQETQYF.